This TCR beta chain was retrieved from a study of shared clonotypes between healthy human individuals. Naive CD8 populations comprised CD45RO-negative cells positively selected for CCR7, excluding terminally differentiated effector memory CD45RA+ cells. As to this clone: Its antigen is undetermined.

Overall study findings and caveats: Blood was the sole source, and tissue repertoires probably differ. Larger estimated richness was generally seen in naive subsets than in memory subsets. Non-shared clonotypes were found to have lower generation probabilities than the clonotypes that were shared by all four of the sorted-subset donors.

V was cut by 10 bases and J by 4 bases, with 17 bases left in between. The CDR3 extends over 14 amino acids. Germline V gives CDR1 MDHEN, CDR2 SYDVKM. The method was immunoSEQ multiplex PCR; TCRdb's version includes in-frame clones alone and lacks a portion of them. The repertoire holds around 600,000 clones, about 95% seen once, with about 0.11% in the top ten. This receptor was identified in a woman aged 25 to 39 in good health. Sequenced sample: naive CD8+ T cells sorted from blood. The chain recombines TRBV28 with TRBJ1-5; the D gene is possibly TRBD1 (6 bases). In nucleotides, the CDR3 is TGTGCCACGGGTCACGAGGGGACAAATCAGCCCCAGCATTTT. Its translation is CATGHEGTNQPQHF.